This entry lists 30 T cell receptor beta chains sequenced from one sample in a study of identical twins. Each CDR3 protein gets one entry after TCRdb re-called the 5' RACE reads with MiXCR. The data hold hundreds of thousands of distinct CDR3 sequences, with around an eighth observed a single time. Sequencing used memory (CD45RO+) T cells sorted from blood. These receptors came from a woman aged 18-30 years in good health.

The chain joins TRBV3-1 to TRBJ1-2; D may be TRBD1 (6 bases). Germline V lookup: CDR1 LGHDT, CDR2 YNNKEL (reference sequence). CDR3 length: 14 residues. V lost 4 bases and J lost 0, with 9 bases in between. The chain's CDR3 is CASSRAGANYGYTF. The CDR3 DNA follows: TGTGCCAGCAGCCGCGCAGGGGCTAACTATGGCTACACCTTC.

This clonotype was counted a few times. The chain combines TRBV4-1 with TRBJ2-1; 9 nucleotides line up with TRBD2. V dropped 4 bases and J dropped 8; count of bases not matched to a gene: 9. CDR3 size: 15 residues. Germline V gene data show CDR1 as MGHRA and CDR2 as YSYEKL. This CDR3 is CASSPAGGLGYEQFF. In DNA, the CDR3 is TGCGCCAGCAGCCCAGCGGGAGGCCTTGGGTATGAGCAGTTCTTC.

This clonotype came up a few times. V usage is TRBV5-6 and J usage is TRBJ2-3; no clear D gene. Germline V CDR1 and CDR2: SGHDT, YYEEEE. The CDR3 loop spans 14 amino acids. V gave up 0 bases and J gave up 6 bases, with 11 bases separating them. In nucleotides, the CDR3 is TGTGCCAGCAGCTTGGCCAATGAGAGGGATACGCAGTATTTT. As protein: CASSLANERDTQYF.

The chain has TRBV9 and TRBJ2-3, with 10 bases aligning to TRBD2. This CDR3 has 15 residues. The J segment lost 5 bases and the V segment lost 4 bases, leaving 7 bases of the junction unmatched. CDR1 and CDR2 from the germline V gene are SGDLS and YYNGEE. The CDR3: CASSPSGSRVDTQYF. CDR3 sequence (DNA): TGTGCCAGCAGCCCTAGCGGGAGTCGGGTAGATACGCAGTATTTT.

The rearrangement uses TRBV7-9 and TRBJ2-5, with D maybe TRBD2 (6 bases). Looked up from germline, CDR1 is SEHNR and CDR2 is FQNEAQ (reference sequence). V gave up 4 bases and J gave up 3 bases, with 12 bases separating them. The CDR3 consists of 14 residues. The CDR3 here is CASSSLGGKETQYF. The CDR3 DNA reads TGTGCCAGCAGCTCCCTGGGGGGAAAAGAGACCCAGTACTTC.

As to this clonotype: A clone one base away is much larger, so this may be a read error. Likely a read error: the CDR3 ends without its conserved phenylalanine or tryptophan. The chain recombines TRBV27 with TRBJ1-1; tentatively, D is TRBD1 (6 bases). This CDR3 comprises 14 residues. Germline V CDR1 and CDR2: MNHEY, SMNVEV (reference sequence). V gave up 2 bases and J gave up 1 base, with 8 bases separating them. Here the CDR3 reads CASSLTGPNTEAFL. As DNA, the CDR3 is TGTGCCAGCAGTTTAACAGGGCCGAACACTGAAGCTTTCCTT.

The genes are TRBV7-8 and TRBJ2-6; TRBD2 matches 9 bases. The CDR3 length is 17 residues. Looked up from germline, CDR1 is SGHVS and CDR2 is FQNEAQ. The V gene end was trimmed by 5 bases and the J gene end by 2 bases; junction bases not matched to a gene: 7. CDR3 coding DNA: TGTGCCAGCAGCCCCTATAGCGGGGGCGCTGGGGCCAACGTCCTGACTTTC. Translation gives CASSPYSGGAGANVLTF.

This clonotype was seen a few times. This chain links TRBV20-1 with TRBJ1-5, with a tentative D call TRBD1 (6 bases). The CDR3 is made up of 15 amino acids. V lost 3 bases and J 6 bases, leaving 18 bases between the germline ends. Looked up from germline, CDR1 is DFQATT and CDR2 is SNEGSKA (reference sequence). CDR3 protein: CSASRGGRSGQPQHF. The CDR3 DNA is TGCAGTGCTAGCCGGGGGGGCCGATCGGGTCAGCCCCAGCATTTT.

This clonotype showed up just a few times. The chain joins TRBV20-1 to TRBJ2-1, with TRBD2 matching 9 bases. Germline V gives CDR1 DFQATT, CDR2 SNEGSKA (reference sequence). This CDR3 has 14 amino acids. The DNA of the CDR3 is TGCAGCTGGGGGCGGGAGGGCAGGAACAATGAGCAGTTCTTC. Encoded protein: CSWGREGRNNEQFF.

There are a few counts of this clonotype. The CDR3 here is CASSFSAGVPDTQYF. CDR3 nucleotide sequence: TGTGCCAGCAGCTTTAGCGCGGGAGTCCCAGATACGCAGTATTTT. The genes are TRBV11-2 and TRBJ2-3; 7 nucleotides agree with TRBD2. The CDR3 has 15 amino acids. J was trimmed by 4 bases and V by 3 bases; bases with no gene match: 7. Germline values: CDR1 SGHAT, CDR2 FQNNGV.

Here the CDR3 reads CASSFSQETGELFF. Here the CDR3 DNA reads TGTGCCAGCAGCTTTTCACAGGAAACCGGGGAGCTGTTTTTT. V usage is TRBV5-4 and J usage is TRBJ2-2, with D possibly matching TRBD1 (5 bases). CDR1 is SGHNT and CDR2 is YYREEE in the germline V gene (reference sequence). The CDR3 is 14 residues long. With 2 bases removed from V and 5 bases from J, the gap between germline ends came to 10 bases.

V is TRBV28 and J is TRBJ2-7; possibly TRBD2 for D (6 bases). This CDR3 comprises 14 residues. Trimming pared 6 bases from V and 5 bases from J, leaving 17 bases between. CDR1 MDHEN and CDR2 SYDVKM come from the germline V gene. CDR3 nucleotide sequence: TGTGCCAGCAGATATATCGGGGGTAGCGACGAGCAGTACTTC. Protein: CASRYIGGSDEQYF.

This chain links TRBV9 with TRBJ2-1; D perhaps matches TRBD1 (6 bases). Germline V gene sequence: CDR1 SGDLS, CDR2 YYNGEE. The CDR3 consists of 16 residues. V was shortened by 3 bases and J by 4 bases, with 17 bases between the two germline ends. CDR3 sequence (DNA): TGTGCCAGCAGCGCCGAGGCCGGGACACTATACAATGAGCAGTTCTTC. It encodes CASSAEAGTLYNEQFF.

This clonotype was seen a few times. This sequence joins TRBV5-1 and TRBJ2-1; the match to TRBD2 covers 16 bases. CDR3 length: 16 residues. Trimming at V came to 4 bases and at J to 9 bases, leaving 7 bases not matched to a gene. Germline V gene lookup returns CDR1 SGHRS and CDR2 YFSETQ. The CDR3 DNA sequence: TGCGCCAGCAGCCCTGGGACTAGCGGGAGGGCCGGTGAGCAGTTCTTC. Its translation: CASSPGTSGRAGEQFF.

The CDR3 sequence is CASSFSGASETQYF. In DNA form, the CDR3 reads TGTGCCAGCAGCTTTAGCGGGGCTAGCGAGACCCAGTACTTC. This chain joins TRBV11-3 and TRBJ2-5; TRBD2 matches 8 bases. J was trimmed by 5 bases and V by 3 bases; bases with no gene match: 5. The CDR3 length is 14 residues. CDR1 is SGHNT and CDR2 is YENEEA in the germline V gene. The complete variable domain, with remaining parts taken from reference TRBV11-3 and TRBJ2-5, reads EAGVVQSPRYKIIEKKQPVAFWCNPISGHNTLYWYLQNLGQGPELLIRYENEEAVDDSQLPKDRFSAERLKGVDSTLKIQPAELGDSAVYLCASSFSGASETQYFGPGTRLLVL.

V gene TRBV12-3 or TRBV12-4 combines with J gene TRBJ1-1; TRBD1 is a possible D gene (5 bases). The CDR3 is 15 amino acids. Trimming took 7 bases from V and 1 from J, leaving 16 bases between them. The CDR3 DNA reads TGTGCCAGCATCAATCGGGACGCCTCGAACACTGAAGCTTTCTTT. This translates into CASINRDASNTEAFF.

Here the CDR3 reads CASSLAAGGVFTDTQYF. In DNA form, the CDR3 reads TGCGCCAGCAGCTTGGCGGCAGGGGGAGTTTTCACGGATACGCAGTATTTT. The V gene is TRBV5-1, the J gene TRBJ2-3; 7 positions match TRBD1. The CDR3 has 17 residues. The V gene's germline CDR1 is SGHRS and CDR2 YFSETQ. V shed 0 bases, J shed 6 bases, and the junction held 13 bases outside the gene matches. The full variable domain, completed using reference TRBV5-1 and TRBJ2-3, is KAGVTQTPRYLIKTRGQQVTLSCSPISGHRSVSWYQQTPGQGLQFLFEYFSETQRNKGNFPGRFSGRQFSNSRSEMNVSTLELGDSALYLCASSLAAGGVFTDTQYFGPGTRLTVL.

The chain is built from TRBV5-6 and TRBJ1-4; no firm D call. V was pared by 0 bases and J by 8 bases, with 8 bases between. Germline lookup yields CDR1 SGHDT and CDR2 YYEEEE. This CDR3 is 13 amino acids long. The CDR3 is CASSLVREEKLFF. The CDR3 DNA is TGTGCCAGCAGCTTGGTACGGGAGGAAAAACTGTTTTTT.

The chain carries TRBV10-2 and TRBJ2-5; D remains unclear. The CDR3 length is 12 residues. V lost 8 bases, J lost 9 bases, and 16 bases lay in between. Germline values: CDR1 WSHSY, CDR2 SAAADI. The CDR3 DNA reads as TGCGCCAGCGCGCTTCTCGGTGAGGCCCAGTACTTC. Translation: CASALLGEAQYF.

There are a few counts of this clonotype. The V and J genes are TRBV6-2 or TRBV6-3 and TRBJ2-2; D unresolved. V was shortened by 2 bases and J by 6 bases, with 7 bases between the two germline ends. The CDR3 spans 13 residues. CDR1 and CDR2 from the germline V gene are MNHEY and SVGEGT. This CDR3 is CASSYKEPGELFF. The DNA of the CDR3 is TGTGCCAGCAGTTACAAGGAACCCGGGGAGCTGTTTTTT.

The V gene is TRBV6-1, the J gene TRBJ1-3; maybe TRBD1 (5 bases). The CDR3 length is 15 residues. Germline loops: CDR1 MNHNS, CDR2 SASEGT. V was pared by 7 bases and J by 6 bases, with 19 bases between. The CDR3 sequence: CASKTRAAGENTIYF. In DNA, the CDR3 is TGTGCCAGCAAGACCAGGGCCGCAGGTGAAAACACCATATATTTT.

This clonotype has a handful of counts. This rearrangement joins TRBV20-1 to TRBJ2-7; D is perhaps TRBD1 (6 bases). There are 14 residues in the CDR3. Trimming removed 6 bases at V and 1 base at J, with 16 bases between. Germline loops: CDR1 DFQATT, CDR2 SNEGSKA (reference sequence). As DNA, the CDR3 is TGCAGTGCCGGGACACCGGGAAGGTCCTACGAGCAGTACTTC. Protein product: CSAGTPGRSYEQYF.

This clonotype showed up many times. The V gene is TRBV3-1, the J gene TRBJ2-1, with D hard to call. Germline V lookup: CDR1 LGHDT, CDR2 YNNKEL (reference sequence). V was trimmed by 1 base and J by 6 bases, leaving 4 bases between them. This CDR3 spans 12 amino acids. CDR3 in amino acids: CASSQGRNEQFF. CDR3 nucleotide sequence: TGTGCCAGCAGCCAAGGCCGCAATGAGCAGTTCTTC.

This chain links TRBV10-2 with TRBJ2-3; 13 bases match TRBD2. V lost 9 bases and J lost 6; bases outside the gene matches: 3. Germline values: CDR1 WSHSY, CDR2 SAAADI. The CDR3 length is 13 residues. CDR3: CASKLAGGDTQYF. CDR3 bases: TGCGCCAGTAAACTAGCGGGAGGGGATACGCAGTATTTT.

This clonotype was observed at least ten times. The chain links TRBV5-1 to TRBJ1-1; D call uncertain. The germline CDR1 and CDR2 sequences are SGHRS and YFSETQ. This CDR3 has 14 residues. V lost 0 bases and J lost 5, with 11 bases in between. CDR3 residues: CASSLESVGTEAFF. The CDR3 DNA follows: TGCGCCAGCAGCTTGGAATCGGTTGGGACTGAAGCTTTCTTT.

J is TRBJ2-3 and V is TRBV18; D is possibly TRBD2 (6 bases). V was pared by 4 bases and J by 0 bases, with 14 bases between. Germline V gene lookup returns CDR1 KGHSH and CDR2 LQKENI. The CDR3 runs to 16 residues. The CDR3 reads CASSLLFGGSTDTQYF. The CDR3 DNA reads TGTGCCAGCTCACTCCTATTTGGGGGGAGCACAGATACGCAGTATTTT.

J is TRBJ2-7 and V is TRBV9; D remains ambiguous. The CDR3 runs 15 residues. V lost 0 bases, J lost 3 bases, and 13 bases lay in between. Germline V gives CDR1 SGDLS, CDR2 YYNGEE. CDR3 bases: TGTGCCAGCAGCGTAGGTGGCAGGCCGAACTACGAGCAGTACTTC. It translates to CASSVGGRPNYEQYF.

This chain links TRBV29-1 with TRBJ1-1; D remains ambiguous. V lost 4 bases and J lost 6, with 12 bases in between. The CDR3 is 12 amino acids. The germline V gene encodes CDR1 SQVTM and CDR2 ANQGSEA. The CDR3 sequence: CSVGPVGSEAFF. The CDR3 nucleotides read TGCAGCGTTGGTCCGGTGGGCTCTGAAGCTTTCTTT.

The genes are TRBV15 and TRBJ2-7; weak D call: TRBD2 (5 bases). Per the germline V gene, CDR1 is LNHNV and CDR2 is YYDKDF (reference sequence). The CDR3 loop spans 14 amino acids. V lost 3 bases and J lost 6, with 15 bases in between. Here the CDR3 reads CATSREYGLVEQYF. Here the CDR3 DNA reads TGTGCCACCAGCAGGGAGTACGGACTGGTCGAGCAGTACTTC.

This chain uses TRBV12-3 or TRBV12-4 with TRBJ1-4; 9 nucleotides match TRBD1. This CDR3 contains 16 residues. The V and J ends lost 0 bases and 10 bases, in that order; junction bases with no gene match: 9. This CDR3 is CASSLALGDRDRKLFF. DNA of the CDR3: TGTGCCAGCAGTTTAGCGCTAGGGGACAGGGACCGAAAACTGTTTTTT.